The rows below give T cell receptor beta chains drawn from one sample of a study of blood T cell repertoires in COVID-19. The assay was immunoSEQ multiplex PCR, and TCRdb's table has in-frame clones only and misses some. The table has hundreds of thousands of clones, around 90% seen once; the top ten hold over 12%. Material for sequencing was PBMCs or T cells enriched from blood (not recorded which). Receptor source: a man under 40 who had been exposed to COVID-19. Each CDR3 is given with its conserved first and last residue. The D gene is left open where the match is weak. Not all rows give a size; the values are once, few, many and, for expanded clones, a class.

TRBJ1-4	once	TRBV1	.	TGCACCAGCAGGTGCTGGGCCCCGAGTTACGAAAAACTGTTTTTT	CTSRCWAPSYEKLFF
TRBJ2-7	.	TRBV27	.	TGTGCCAGCCGAGGGAACGAGCAGTACTTC	CASRGNEQYF
TRBJ1-5	.	TRBV23-1	.	TGCGCCAGCAGGACACTCTTTTGGAATCAGCCCCAGCATTTT	CASRTLFWNQPQHF
TRBJ2-2	.	TRBV30	.	TGTGCCTGGAGTGTACTACTAGCTGACACCGGGGAGCTGTTTTTT	CAWSVLLADTGELFF
TRBJ2-2	.	TRBV11-2	.	TGTGCCAGCAGCTTTAGGCGACGGGGTAGTAACACCGGGGAGCTGTTTTTT	CASSFRRRGSNTGELFF
TRBJ2-1	.	TRBV18	.	TGTGCCAGCCAGGGGAACAATGAGCAGTTCTTC	CASQGNNEQFF
TRBJ2-2	.	TRBV4-1	.	TGCGCCAGCAGCCTTTTGCCGGGGGGCCAGAATACCGGGGAGCTGTTTTTT	CASSLLPGGQNTGELFF
TRBJ2-7	.	TRBV5-6	.	TGTGCCAGCAGCTTCCCAGGACAGTCGTCTTACGAGCAGTACTTC	CASSFPGQSSYEQYF
TRBJ2-3	.	TRBV24-1	TRBD2	TGTGCCACCAGTGATGGGATCTTCGCGGGGGGTTCTAGCACAGATACGCAGTATTTT	CATSDGIFAGGSSTDTQYF
TRBJ2-2	.	TRBV27	.	TGTGCCAGCAGTTTAACGGGGCAGGGGTACACCGGGGAGCTGTTTTTT	CASSLTGQGYTGELFF
TRBJ2-7	once	TRBV27	TRBD1	TGTGCCAGCAGTCAGGGGGTAAAGGGCTACGAGCAGTACTTC	CASSQGVKGYEQYF
TRBJ1-5	.	TRBV12-3/TRBV12-4	.	TGTGCCAGCAGTACTCAGGTACAGCCCCAGCATTTT	CASSTQVQPQHF
TRBJ2-1	.	TRBV11-2	TRBD2	TGTGCCAGCAGCCTGGAAAGAGCGGGGGGGTTGCAGTTCTTC	CASSLERAGGLQFF
TRBJ2-7	.	TRBV15	TRBD1	TGTGCCACCAGCATTTTCACAGGGGCAAGCTACGAGCAGTACTTC	CATSIFTGASYEQYF
TRBJ1-6	.	TRBV28	.	TGTGCCAGCATCGAATACATAGAGGGATCACCCCTCCACTTT	CASIEYIEGSPLHF
TRBJ2-1	once	TRBV7-2	TRBD2	TGTGCCAGCAGCTTACAGTGGGGGGGAAGGTCCTACAATGAGCAGTTCTTC	CASSLQWGGRSYNEQFF
TRBJ2-5	few	TRBV15	TRBD2	TGTGCCACCAGCAGCCCCACTAGCGGAGGTCAAGAGACCCAGTACTTC	CATSSPTSGGQETQYF
TRBJ1-3	.	TRBV5-6	.	TGTGCCAGCAGCTTGAGGCGGGTTAGGTCTGGAAACACCATATATTTT	CASSLRRVRSGNTIYF
TRBJ2-7	.	TRBV4-3	.	TGCGCCAGCAGCCAGGAAGGGACGGGGGCCTACGAGCAGTACTTC	CASSQEGTGAYEQYF
TRBJ2-1	.	TRBV2	.	TGTGCCAGCAGTGTGGAAGGTGATCCGGGACACCATGAGCAGTTCTTC	CASSVEGDPGHHEQFF
TRBJ2-1	.	TRBV4-3	.	TGCGCCAGCAGCCCCTGGGGTAGCGAAGACAATGAGCAGTTCTTC	CASSPWGSEDNEQFF
TRBJ2-7	.	TRBV5-6	TRBD1	TGTGCCAGCAGCCCAGACAGGGGGCGCAGTTACGAGCAGTACTTC	CASSPDRGRSYEQYF
TRBJ2-3	.	TRBV13	TRBD2	TGTGCCAGCAGCTTAAGGTTCGGGGGGGCTCGGTCCACAGATACGCAGTATTTT	CASSLRFGGARSTDTQYF
TRBJ2-1	.	TRBV7-9	.	TGTGCCAGCAGCTTACCGAATGAGCAGTTCTTC	CASSLPNEQFF
TRBJ1-3	.	TRBV10-3	TRBD1	TGTGCCGCCCGGGACAGCTACTCTGGAAACACCATATATTTT	CAARDSYSGNTIYF
TRBJ1-1	once	TRBV10-3	TRBD1	TGTGCCATCACCCGAGGGGGCGATGGCACTGAAGCTTTCTTT	CAITRGGDGTEAFF
TRBJ1-1	.	TRBV6-6	TRBD1	TGTGCCAGCAGAATTACAGGGGACCATGAAGCTTTCTTT	CASRITGDHEAFF
TRBJ1-5	once	TRBV6-1	.	TGTGCCAGCAGTGAAGCCTTAGGAGATCATAAGCCCCAGCATTTT	CASSEALGDHKPQHF
TRBJ2-3	.	TRBV2	TRBD2	TGTGCCAGCAGTGCCATTAGCGGGGGGGCGACAGATACGCAGTATTTT	CASSAISGGATDTQYF
TRBJ2-2	.	TRBV5-6	TRBD1	TGTGCCAGCAGCCGGACAGGGGGGAGGACCGGGGAGCTGTTTTTT	CASSRTGGRTGELFF
TRBJ1-2	.	TRBV6-6	.	TGTGCCAGCAGGGACTCGGGAGGCTACACCTTC	CASRDSGGYTF
TRBJ1-2	.	TRBV4-1	.	TGCGCCAGCAGCCAAGTACAGGGATATGCGCCTAACTATGGCTACACCTTC	CASSQVQGYAPNYGYTF
TRBJ1-2	.	TRBV6-5	.	TGTGCCAGCAGGGACAGTAACTATGGCTACACCTTC	CASRDSNYGYTF
TRBJ2-3	.	TRBV7-3	.	TGTGCCAGCAGCCCACAAAGAGGCCAATGGGATACGCAGTATTTT	CASSPQRGQWDTQYF
TRBJ2-7	.	TRBV10-1	.	TGCGCCAGCAGCCTGACAGCTGGGGCCTACGAGCAGTACTTC	CASSLTAGAYEQYF
TRBJ2-3	.	TRBV5-5	TRBD2	TGTGCCAGCAGCTTGGGCGGGGGGGCTGATACGCAGTATTTT	CASSLGGGADTQYF
TRBJ1-2	once	TRBV19	.	TGTGCCAGTAATAGAGGGAGCGTTACTCTTAACTATGGCTACACCTTC	CASNRGSVTLNYGYTF
TRBJ2-7	.	TRBV10-3	TRBD2	TGTGCCATCAGTGAGAATAGCGGGGGGAACTACGAGCAGTACTTC	CAISENSGGNYEQYF
TRBJ2-3	.	TRBV4-2	TRBD2	TGTGCCAGCAGCCAAGATTCTGGTGTGGGACTAGCGGGGGGCCTGAGCACAGATACGCAGTATTTT	CASSQDSGVGLAGGLSTDTQYF
TRBJ1-1	once	TRBV2	.	TGTGCCAGCCGGGAGGAGCTGAACACTGAAGCTTTCTTT	CASREELNTEAFF
TRBJ1-2	few	TRBV6-1	.	TGTGCCAGCAGTGAAGCCTCAGGTGGCTACACCTTC	CASSEASGGYTF
TRBJ2-2	.	TRBV2	TRBD1	TGTGCCAGCAGTGAATCGAGGGGGCTCACCGGGGAGCTGTTTTTT	CASSESRGLTGELFF
TRBJ2-4	.	TRBV29-1	TRBD1	TGCAGCGTTGTATCCCCGAGGGGGCCATCTCCCAAAAACATTCAGTACTTC	CSVVSPRGPSPKNIQYF
TRBJ1-1	.	TRBV6-5	.	TGTGCCAGCAGTTCCTCGGACAATCCTGAAGCTTTCTTT	CASSSSDNPEAFF
TRBJ1-1	few	TRBV5-6	.	TGTGCCAGCAGCTTGGGAAGGGGTGACACTGAAGCTTTCTTT	CASSLGRGDTEAFF
TRBJ1-1	.	TRBV9	.	TGTGCCAGCAGCCCGTTGGAGGGGCTGATTGAAGCTTTCTTT	CASSPLEGLIEAFF
TRBJ2-2	once	TRBV11-2	TRBD2	TGTGCCAGCAGCTTTCGTGGCGGGGGAGCGAACACCGGGGAGCTGTTTTTT	CASSFRGGGANTGELFF
TRBJ1-3	.	TRBV11-2	.	TGTGCCAGCAGCTTAGAAGATGCCAGGGTAGACGTAAGCTGGGGAAACACCATATATTTT	CASSLEDARVDVSWGNTIYF